What follows describes a single T cell receptor beta chain. What it binds is unknown. This record comes from a study of blood T cells in healthy people across ages. Study findings and constraints: With naive T cell percentage, TCR beta diversity showed a strong correlation.

For the second PCR, which ran for about 7 to 12 cycles, a sample-barcoded 5' primer and a J-beta primer mix were used. Each cDNA molecule was tagged by a template-switch adaptor with 12 random nucleotides. Each of the samples gave a minimum of 2.5 million paired-end reads that contained CDR3. TCRdb itself ran the 5' RACE reads through MiXCR, one entry per CDR3 protein. The repertoire holds about 830,000 distinct CDR3 sequences, with around two thirds as singletons. Trimming took 2 bases from V and 6 from J; bases not matched to a gene: 3. The CDR3 is made up of 14 amino acids. Germline V gene lookup returns CDR1 SEHNR and CDR2 FQNEAQ (reference sequence).

This sequence joins TRBV7-9 and TRBJ2-1; 8 positions agree with TRBD2. Sequenced material: blood. This clonotype originated in a man aged 25-40 years in good health. This chain's CDR3 is CASSLLAGLNEQFF. The CDR3 DNA follows: TGTGCCAGCAGCTTACTAGCGGGTCTCAATGAGCAGTTCTTC. Variable domain in full (rest from reference TRBV7-9 and TRBJ2-1): DTGVSQNPRHKITKRGQNVTFRCDPISEHNRLYWYRQTLGQGPEFLTYFQNEAQLEKSRLLSDRFSAERPKGSFSTLEIQRTEQGDSAMYLCASSLLAGLNEQFFGPGTRLTVL.